This T cell receptor (beta chain) was sequenced in a study of blood T cell repertoires in COVID-19. Study summary: Donors in the United States, Italy and Spain gave samples during acute or convalescent COVID-19.

In the authors' methods: Estimated nucleated cell counts came from reference gene primer amplification. Libraries were prepared by immunoSEQ multiplex PCR; TCRdb keeps only in-frame clonotypes and omits some of them. Clone size and the V and J calls come from that table; the DNA yielded D and trimming. Here the sample spans around 56,000 clones, 91% being singletons. The CDR3 is 15 amino acids. Germline values: CDR1 MNHEY, CDR2 SVGAGI. J gave up 8 bases and V 0 bases, and 8 bases lay outside the gene matches. This sequence originates from a woman aged 55-70 years with active or convalescent COVID-19. The chain recombines TRBV6-5 with TRBJ1-2; 8 bases match TRBD1. Sequencing used peripheral blood. Here the CDR3 DNA reads TGTGCCAGCAGTTACTCGGTTTCAGGGGGCGGCGGCTACACCTTC. Protein: CASSYSVSGGGGYTF.